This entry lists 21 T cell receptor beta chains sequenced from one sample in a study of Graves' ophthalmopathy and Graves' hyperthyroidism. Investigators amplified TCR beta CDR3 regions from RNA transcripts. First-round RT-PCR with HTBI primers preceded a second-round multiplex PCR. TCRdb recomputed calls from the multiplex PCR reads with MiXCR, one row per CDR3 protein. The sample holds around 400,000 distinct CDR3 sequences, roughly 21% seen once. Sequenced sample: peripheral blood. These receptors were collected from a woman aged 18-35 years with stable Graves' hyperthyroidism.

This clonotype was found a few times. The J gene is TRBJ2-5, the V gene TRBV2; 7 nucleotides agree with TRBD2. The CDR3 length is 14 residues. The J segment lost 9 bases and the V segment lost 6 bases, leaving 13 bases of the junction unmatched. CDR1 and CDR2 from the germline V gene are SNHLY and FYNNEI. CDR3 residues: CASRRRSPGRAQYF. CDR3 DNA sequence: TGTGCCAGCAGGAGGCGGAGCCCGGGGAGGGCCCAGTACTTC.

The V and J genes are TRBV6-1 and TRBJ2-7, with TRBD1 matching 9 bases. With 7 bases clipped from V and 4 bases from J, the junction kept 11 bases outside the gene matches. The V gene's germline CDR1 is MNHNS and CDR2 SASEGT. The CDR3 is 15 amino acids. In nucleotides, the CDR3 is TGTGCCAGCAACACCGGGACAGGGTATGGATACGAGCAGTACTTC. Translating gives CASNTGTGYGYEQYF.

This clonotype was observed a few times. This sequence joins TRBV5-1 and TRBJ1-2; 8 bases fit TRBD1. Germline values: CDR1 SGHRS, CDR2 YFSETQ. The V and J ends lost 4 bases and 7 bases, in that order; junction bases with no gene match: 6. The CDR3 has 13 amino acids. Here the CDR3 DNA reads TGCGCCAGCAGCCCAGGGGGCAGAGGTGGCTACACCTTC. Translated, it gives CASSPGGRGGYTF.

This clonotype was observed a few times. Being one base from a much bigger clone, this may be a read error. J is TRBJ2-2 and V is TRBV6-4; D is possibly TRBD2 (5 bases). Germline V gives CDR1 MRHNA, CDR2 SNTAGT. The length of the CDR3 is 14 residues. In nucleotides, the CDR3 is TGTGCCAGCAGTTCGCAGCCTAACACCGGGGAGCTGTGTTTT. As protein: CASSSQPNTGELCF.

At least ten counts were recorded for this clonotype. Here the CDR3 DNA reads TGTGCCAGCAGTGCCACCGGGACGTCCTACGAGCAGTACTTC. As protein: CASSATGTSYEQYF. The V gene is TRBV12-3 or TRBV12-4, the J gene TRBJ2-7; TRBD1 or TRBD2 may be the D gene (5 bases each). The V gene lost 5 bases and the J gene lost 1 base, with 12 bases spanning the gap. This CDR3 has 14 residues.

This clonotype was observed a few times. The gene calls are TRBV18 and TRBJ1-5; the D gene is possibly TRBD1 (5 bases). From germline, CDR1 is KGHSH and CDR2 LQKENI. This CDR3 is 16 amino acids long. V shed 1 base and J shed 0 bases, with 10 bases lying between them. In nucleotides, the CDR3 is TGTGCCAGCTCACCACAATCCGGGACTAGCAATCAGCCCCAGCATTTT. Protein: CASSPQSGTSNQPQHF.

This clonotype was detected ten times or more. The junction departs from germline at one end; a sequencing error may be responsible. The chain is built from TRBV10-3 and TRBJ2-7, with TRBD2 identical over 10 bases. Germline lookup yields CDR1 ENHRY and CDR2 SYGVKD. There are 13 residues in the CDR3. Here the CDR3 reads CAINPGLASSPDF. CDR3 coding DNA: TGTGCCATCAACCCGGGACTAGCGTCTAGTCCAGACTTC.

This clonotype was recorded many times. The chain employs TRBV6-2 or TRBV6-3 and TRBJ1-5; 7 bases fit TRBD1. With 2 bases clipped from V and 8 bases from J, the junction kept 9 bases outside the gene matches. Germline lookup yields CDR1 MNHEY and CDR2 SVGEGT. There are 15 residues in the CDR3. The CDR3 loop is CASSYLQQGKKPQHF. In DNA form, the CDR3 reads TGTGCCAGCAGTTACCTTCAACAGGGGAAGAAGCCCCAGCATTTT.

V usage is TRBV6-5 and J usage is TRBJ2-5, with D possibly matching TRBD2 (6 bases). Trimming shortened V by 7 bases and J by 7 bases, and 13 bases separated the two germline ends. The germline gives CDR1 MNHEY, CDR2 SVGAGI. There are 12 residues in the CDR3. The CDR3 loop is CASTPRGGTQYF. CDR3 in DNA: TGTGCCAGCACCCCGAGGGGAGGGACCCAGTACTTC.

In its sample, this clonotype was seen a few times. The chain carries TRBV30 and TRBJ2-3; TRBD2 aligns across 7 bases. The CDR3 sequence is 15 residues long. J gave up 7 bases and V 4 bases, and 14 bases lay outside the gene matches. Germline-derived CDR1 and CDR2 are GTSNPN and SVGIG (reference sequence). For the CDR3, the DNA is TGTGCCTGGAAGAGCGGGACCAGCTACACGAATACGCAGTATTTT. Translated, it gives CAWKSGTSYTNTQYF.

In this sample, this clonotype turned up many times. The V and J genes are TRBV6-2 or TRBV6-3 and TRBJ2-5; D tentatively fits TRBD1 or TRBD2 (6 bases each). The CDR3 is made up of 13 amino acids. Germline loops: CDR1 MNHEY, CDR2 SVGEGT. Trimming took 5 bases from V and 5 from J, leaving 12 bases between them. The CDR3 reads CASSPGGGETQYF. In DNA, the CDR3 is TGTGCCAGCAGTCCCGGGGGCGGGGAGACCCAGTACTTC.

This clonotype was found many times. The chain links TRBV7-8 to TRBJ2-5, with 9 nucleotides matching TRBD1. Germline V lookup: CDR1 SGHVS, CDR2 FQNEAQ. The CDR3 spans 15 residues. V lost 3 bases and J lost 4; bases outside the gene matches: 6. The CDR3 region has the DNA TGTGCCAGCAGCTTCGGGACAGGGAAAGGAGAGACCCAGTACTTC. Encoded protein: CASSFGTGKGETQYF.

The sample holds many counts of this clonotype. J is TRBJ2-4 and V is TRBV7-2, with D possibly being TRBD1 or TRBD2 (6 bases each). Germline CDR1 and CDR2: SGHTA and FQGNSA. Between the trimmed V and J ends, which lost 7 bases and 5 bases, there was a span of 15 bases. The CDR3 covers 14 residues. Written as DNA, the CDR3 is TGTGCCAGCATCGTTACCGGGGGCGAAAACATTCAGTACTTC. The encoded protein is CASIVTGGENIQYF.

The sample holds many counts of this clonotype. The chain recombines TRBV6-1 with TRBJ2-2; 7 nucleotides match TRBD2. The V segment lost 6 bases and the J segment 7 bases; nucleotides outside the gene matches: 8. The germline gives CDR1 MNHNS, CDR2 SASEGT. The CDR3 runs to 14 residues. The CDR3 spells CASSIPGRDGELFF. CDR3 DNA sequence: TGTGCCAGCAGCATACCAGGGAGGGACGGGGAGCTGTTTTTT.

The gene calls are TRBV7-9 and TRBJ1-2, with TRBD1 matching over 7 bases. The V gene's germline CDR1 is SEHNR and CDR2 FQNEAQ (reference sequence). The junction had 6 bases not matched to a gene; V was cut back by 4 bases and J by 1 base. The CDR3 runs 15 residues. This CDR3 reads CASSSTGEINYGYTF. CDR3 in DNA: TGTGCCAGCAGCTCCACAGGGGAAATTAACTATGGCTACACCTTC.

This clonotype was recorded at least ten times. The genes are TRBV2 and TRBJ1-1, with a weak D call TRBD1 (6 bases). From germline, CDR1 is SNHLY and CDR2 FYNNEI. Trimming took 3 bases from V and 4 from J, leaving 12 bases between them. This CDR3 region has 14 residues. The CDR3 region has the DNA TGTGCCAGCAGTGACCGGGGAGGGGGCACTGAAGCTTTCTTT. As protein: CASSDRGGGTEAFF.

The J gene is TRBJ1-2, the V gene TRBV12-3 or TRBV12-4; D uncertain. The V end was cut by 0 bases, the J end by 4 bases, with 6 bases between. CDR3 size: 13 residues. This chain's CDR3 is CASSLAPTYGYTF. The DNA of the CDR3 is TGTGCCAGCAGTTTAGCTCCGACCTATGGCTACACCTTC.

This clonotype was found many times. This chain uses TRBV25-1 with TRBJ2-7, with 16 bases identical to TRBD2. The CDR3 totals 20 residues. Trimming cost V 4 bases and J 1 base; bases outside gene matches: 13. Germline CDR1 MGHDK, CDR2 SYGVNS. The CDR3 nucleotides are TGTGCCAGCAGTGCGAACAGGGGGCAGGGACTAGCGGGAGGGTCCTACGAGCAGTACTTC. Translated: CASSANRGQGLAGGSYEQYF.

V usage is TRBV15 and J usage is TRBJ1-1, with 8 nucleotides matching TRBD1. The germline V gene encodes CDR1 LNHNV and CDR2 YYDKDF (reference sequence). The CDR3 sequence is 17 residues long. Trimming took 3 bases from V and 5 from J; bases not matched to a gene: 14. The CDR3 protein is CATSSEAPGQDWTEAFF. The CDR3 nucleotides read TGTGCCACCAGCAGTGAAGCGCCGGGACAGGATTGGACTGAAGCTTTCTTT.

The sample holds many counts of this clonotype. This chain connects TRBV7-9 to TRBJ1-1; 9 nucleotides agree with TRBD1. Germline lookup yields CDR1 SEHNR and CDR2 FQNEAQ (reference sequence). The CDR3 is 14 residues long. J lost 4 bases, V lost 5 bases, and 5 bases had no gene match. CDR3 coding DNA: TGTGCCAGCAGCGAGCCGGACAGGGGCACTGAAGCTTTCTTT. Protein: CASSEPDRGTEAFF.

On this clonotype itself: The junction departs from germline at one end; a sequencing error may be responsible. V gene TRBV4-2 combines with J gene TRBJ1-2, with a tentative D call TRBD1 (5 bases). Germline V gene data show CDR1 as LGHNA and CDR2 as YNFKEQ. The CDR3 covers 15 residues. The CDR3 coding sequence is TGTGCCAGCAGCCAAGGAGCAGGGTCTAACTATGGCCACACCTTC. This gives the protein CASSQGAGSNYGHTF.